Below, one TCR beta chain is given with its context. Its antigen is still unknown. Sequencing used immunoSEQ multiplex PCR; TCRdb keeps in-frame clones, though not all of them. The sample yields around 300,000 clones, 90% seen once. The data belong to a study of Ad26.COV2.S vaccination and SARS-CoV-2 variants. Study-wide context: Ad26.COV2.S was injected intramuscularly once or twice, 56 days apart.

Notes on the study in general: The TCR-based breadth and depth measures might underestimate overall T cell responses.

The treatment denotes: some 20 received Ad26.COV2.S at low or high dose, single or two shots; about 5 received placebo; per-sample allocation not given. The investigators took samples on day 63 after the first vaccine or placebo injection. Within Boston, the person who donated was an adult of 18-55 years. The CDR3 covers 14 residues. Germline trimming cut 4 bases from V and 8 bases from J; bases unmatched to any gene: 5. Per the germline V gene, CDR1 is SGHNT and CDR2 is YYREEE (reference sequence). This sequence originates from a person aged 18-65 years who received the Ad26.COV2.S COVID-19 vaccine or a placebo. The V and J genes are TRBV5-4 and TRBJ2-1; 11 bases agree with TRBD2. The sequences come from peripheral blood, collected in a trial of Ad26.COV2.S vaccine versus placebo. The CDR3 DNA sequence: TGTGCCAGCAGCCCCAGACTAGCGGGGCATGAGCAGTTCTTC. Translated: CASSPRLAGHEQFF.